The next 8 T cell receptor beta chains were all read from a single sample in a study of blood T cell repertoires in COVID-19. Some clones are missing from TCRdb's copy, which holds only in-frame ones; the method was immunoSEQ multiplex PCR. The sample shows 150,000 to 200,000 clones, 82% of them seen only once. The sample was peripheral blood. Source of these receptors: a woman between 65 and 79 years old with acute or convalescent COVID-19.

The rearrangement uses TRBV7-3 and TRBJ1-2, with 9 bases lining up with TRBD1. The CDR3 is 13 amino acids. V gave up 4 bases and J gave up 4 bases; unmatched junction bases: 1. Germline CDR1 SGHTA, CDR2 FQGTGA. Here the CDR3 reads CASSSTGGYGYTF. The CDR3 DNA sequence: TGTGCCAGCAGCTCGACAGGGGGCTATGGCTACACCTTC.

This chain uses TRBV3-1 (or the pseudogene TRBV3-2) with TRBJ2-7; TRBD2 matches at 9 bases. V was clipped by 0 bases and J by 5 bases; unmatched bases: 5. The CDR3 covers 15 residues. The germline CDR1 and CDR2 sequences are LGHDT and YNNKEL (reference sequence). Here the CDR3 reads CASSQEAGGLHEQYF. The CDR3 DNA is TGTGCCAGCAGCCAAGAAGCGGGAGGACTCCACGAGCAGTACTTC.

V gene TRBV6-5 combines with J gene TRBJ1-5; D is perhaps TRBD1 (5 bases). Germline assignment: CDR1 MNHEY and CDR2 SVGAGI. The CDR3 is 14 amino acids. V dropped 2 bases and J dropped 11 bases, with 16 bases sitting between them. CDR3 amino acids: CASSYQWTPLSQHF. The CDR3 DNA sequence: TGTGCCAGCAGTTACCAGTGGACACCCTTGTCCCAGCATTTT.

In DNA, the CDR3 is TGTGCCAGCAGTTTATATGGGTGGTACAGGGAGCTCACTGAAGCTTTCTTT. Protein sequence: CASSLYGWYRELTEAFF. The V gene is TRBV27, the J gene TRBJ1-1, with a tentative D call TRBD1 (6 bases). The CDR3 is 17 amino acids. Per the germline V gene, CDR1 is MNHEY and CDR2 is SMNVEV (reference sequence). V lost 1 base and J lost 4, with 19 bases in between.

This clone was counted once. This chain joins TRBV28 and TRBJ2-3, with 16 nucleotides matching TRBD2. Germline CDR1 is MDHEN and CDR2 is SYDVKM. Germline trimming cut 10 bases from V and 6 bases from J; bases unmatched to any gene: 16. The CDR3 spans 18 residues. CDR3 nucleotides: TGTGCCACAAAGGCGGCCGGGACTAGCGGGGGGGCCGGGGATACGCAGTATTTT. Translating it yields CATKAAGTSGGAGDTQYF.

The chain joins TRBV7-9 to TRBJ2-7; TRBD2 is a possible D gene (6 bases). CDR1 is SEHNR, CDR2 FQNEAQ, per germline (reference sequence). The V end was cut by 2 bases, the J end by 2 bases, with 7 bases between. The length of the CDR3 is 13 residues. The CDR3: CASSLRETYEQYF. CDR3 DNA sequence: TGTGCCAGCAGCTTACGGGAGACCTACGAGCAGTACTTC.

V is TRBV28 and J is TRBJ2-7, with a tentative D call TRBD2 (7 bases). The CDR3 is made up of 15 amino acids. The germline V gene encodes CDR1 MDHEN and CDR2 SYDVKM. Trimming left V 5 bases short and J 2 bases short, with 16 bases between. The CDR3 coding sequence is TGTGCCAGCAGTCCCCTCGGGGGGCAGACCTACGAGCAGTACTTC. As protein: CASSPLGGQTYEQYF.

The chain combines TRBV15 with TRBJ1-6; D is possibly TRBD1 (5 bases). With 0 bases removed from V and 10 bases from J, the gap between germline ends came to 13 bases. Germline CDR1 and CDR2: LNHNV and YYDKDF (reference sequence). This CDR3 has 15 amino acids. The DNA for the CDR3 is TGTGCCACCAGCAGAGACGGGGGATCGTCCTCACCCCTCCACTTT. Residues: CATSRDGGSSSPLHF.